This entry lists 32 T cell receptor beta chains sequenced from one sample in a study of T cell repertoires in cytomegalovirus infection. TCRdb used MiXCR to reprocess the reads, holding one entry per CDR3 protein. The sample lists 600,000 to 800,000 distinct CDR3 sequences; roughly a quarter were seen once. Sequencing input: CD8+ T cells from PBMCs. The receptors derive from a human donor in good health (CMV status not recorded). Some clones in this sample may be carry-over from other donors' samples.

In this sample, this clonotype turned up many times. The chain recombines TRBV2 with TRBJ2-7, with D possibly being TRBD1 or TRBD2 (5 bases each). The CDR3 runs 11 residues. Trimming cost V 4 bases and J 4 bases, with 5 bases left between them. Looked up from germline, CDR1 is SNHLY and CDR2 is FYNNEI. Written as DNA, the CDR3 is TGTGCCAGCAGTGGGGGGTACGAGCAGTACGTC. Protein sequence: CASSGGYEQYV.

This chain connects TRBV6-6 to TRBJ2-5, with D maybe TRBD2 (7 bases). V was pared by 0 bases and J by 0 bases, with 11 bases between. The CDR3 runs to 16 residues. Germline-derived CDR1 and CDR2 are MNHNY and SVGAGI (reference sequence). CDR3 DNA sequence: TGTGCCAGCAGTTACTCGGGGGGGCCGTACCAAGAGACCCAGTACTTC. Protein: CASSYSGGPYQETQYF.

This chain connects TRBV19 to TRBJ2-1; perhaps TRBD1 as D (5 bases). The CDR3 extends over 14 amino acids. CDR1 and CDR2 from the germline V gene are LNHDA and SQIVND (reference sequence). Trimming took 5 bases from V and 2 from J, leaving 10 bases between them. The CDR3 sequence: CASSWGPTYNEQFF. Written as DNA, the CDR3 is TGTGCCAGTAGTTGGGGCCCCACCTACAATGAGCAGTTCTTC.

The chain recombines TRBV20-1 with TRBJ1-2, with D tentatively TRBD1 (5 bases). Deletions cut 5 bases from V and 5 bases from J, with 15 bases between. CDR1 and CDR2 (germline): DFQATT, SNEGSKA (reference sequence). This CDR3 has 13 residues. The CDR3 is CSAQQGVWYGYTF. DNA for the CDR3: TGCAGTGCTCAGCAGGGTGTATGGTATGGCTACACCTTC.

The V call is TRBV7-2, the J call TRBJ2-1; D is uncertain. The CDR3 extends over 13 amino acids. Germline V gene data show CDR1 as SGHTA and CDR2 as FQGNSA. Deletions cut 3 bases from V and 4 bases from J, with 7 bases between. The CDR3 is CASSFVLYNEQFF. The CDR3 coding sequence is TGTGCCAGCAGCTTTGTGCTTTACAATGAGCAGTTCTTC.

The chain combines TRBV9 with TRBJ2-1, with D possibly being TRBD1 (5 bases). V was pared by 0 bases and J by 0 bases, with 13 bases between. Germline loops: CDR1 SGDLS, CDR2 YYNGEE. The CDR3 is made up of 17 amino acids. The CDR3 DNA is TGTGCCAGCAGCGTAGGTGGGGCTCTGAGCTCCTACAATGAGCAGTTCTTC. It codes for CASSVGGALSSYNEQFF.

This clonotype has a single count. The junction shows a germline mismatch at one end, possibly a read error. This rearrangement joins TRBV7-2 to TRBJ2-3, with TRBD2 matching over 11 bases. The CDR3 contains 16 residues. Germline V lookup: CDR1 SGHTA, CDR2 FQGNSA. CDR3 protein: CVSRHVAGGITDTQYF. CDR3 in DNA: TGTGTCAGCAGACATGTAGCGGGGGGGATCACAGATACGCAGTATTTT.

This rearrangement joins TRBV7-6 to TRBJ2-7; 7 bases match TRBD1. CDR1 is SGHVS, CDR2 FNYEAQ, per germline. V lost 3 bases, J lost 2 bases, and 4 bases stayed unmatched. The CDR3 totals 14 residues. The CDR3 here is CASSFWDRTYEQYF. Here the CDR3 DNA reads TGTGCCAGCAGCTTCTGGGACAGAACCTACGAGCAGTACTTC.

A few counts support this clonotype. V and J are TRBV14 and TRBJ1-2; D is ambiguous. V shed 3 bases and J shed 8 bases, with 13 bases lying between them. This CDR3 is 13 amino acids long. CDR1 and CDR2 (germline): SGHDN, FVKESK. The CDR3 here is CASSHYGGSGYTF. DNA for the CDR3: TGTGCCAGCAGCCACTACGGAGGGAGCGGCTACACCTTC.

V is TRBV6-6 and J is TRBJ2-7; D gene uncertain. Germline CDR1 reads MNHNY; CDR2 reads SVGAGI (reference sequence). The CDR3 spans 14 residues. The CDR3 DNA sequence: TGTGCCAACAGTTACAGATCCGACCTCTACGAGCAGTACGTC. It codes for CANSYRSDLYEQYV.

The chain recombines TRBV6-5 with TRBJ2-5; 8 bases line up with TRBD2. This CDR3 contains 13 residues. J lost 5 bases, V lost 7 bases, and 6 bases had no gene match. CDR1 and CDR2 (germline): MNHEY, SVGAGI. CDR3 residues: CASTIAGSETQYF. For the CDR3, the DNA is TGTGCCAGCACCATAGCGGGGTCGGAGACCCAGTACTTC.

This clonotype was seen only a few times. The chain couples TRBV6-2 or TRBV6-3 to TRBJ2-1, with a possible D match to TRBD2 (6 bases). V was clipped by 3 bases and J by 5 bases, with 14 bases between them. Germline V gives CDR1 MNHEY, CDR2 SVGEGT. The length of the CDR3 is 15 residues. The CDR3: CASSYFGAGNNEQFF. The CDR3 coding sequence is TGTGCCAGCAGTTATTTTGGGGCGGGGAACAATGAGCAGTTCTTC.

This clonotype was seen more than once but under ten times. The V call is TRBV4-2, the J call TRBJ2-3; the match to TRBD2 covers 12 bases. The CDR3 runs 17 residues. Losses at the gene ends were 5 bases for V and 7 bases for J; bases not matched to a gene: 13. The germline V gene encodes CDR1 LGHNA and CDR2 YNFKEQ. CDR3 nucleotide sequence: TGTGCCAGCAGCTTACTCCTAGCGGGGGGGCAAGGAAATACGCAGTATTTT. Protein: CASSLLLAGGQGNTQYF.

This clonotype was picked up a small number of times. The rearrangement links TRBV28 to TRBJ2-3; no clear D gene. CDR1 MDHEN and CDR2 SYDVKM come from the germline V gene. The CDR3 runs to 14 residues. V was shortened by 1 base and J by 2 bases, with 7 bases between the two germline ends. The CDR3 nucleotides are TGTGCCAGCAGTTTATCGGCTATCACAGATACGCAGTATTTT. Translating gives CASSLSAITDTQYF.

The CDR3 DNA sequence: TGCAGTGCTAGTGGGGACAGGGTCTACGAGCAGTACTTC. It is translated as CSASGDRVYEQYF. The chain combines TRBV20-1 with TRBJ2-7; 9 bases are shared with TRBD1. The V gene's germline CDR1 is DFQATT and CDR2 SNEGSKA (reference sequence). This CDR3 has 13 amino acids. V was clipped by 3 bases and J by 3 bases; unmatched bases: 3.

This sequence joins TRBV14 and TRBJ1-1; D unclear. Germline-derived CDR1 and CDR2 are SGHDN and FVKESK. This CDR3 is built from 18 residues. Trimming shortened V by 1 base and J by 0 bases, and 18 bases separated the two germline ends. This chain's CDR3 is CASSQVSIHGLMNTEAFF. The CDR3 DNA reads TGTGCCAGCAGCCAAGTGAGCATTCATGGCCTCATGAACACTGAAGCTTTCTTT.

The chain employs TRBV4-3 and TRBJ2-3; TRBD1 might be the D (5 bases). V was trimmed by 0 bases and J by 0 bases, leaving 10 bases between them. This CDR3 is 16 amino acids long. Germline lookup yields CDR1 LGHNA and CDR2 YSLEER. The CDR3 DNA reads TGCGCCAGCAGCCAAGATCTTACAGGCAGCACAGATACGCAGTATTTT. Translated: CASSQDLTGSTDTQYF.

This clonotype was counted at least ten times. In DNA, the CDR3 is TGTGCCAGCAGTATGTCTCCCTACGAGCAGTACGTC. Residues: CASSMSPYEQYV. This sequence joins TRBV6-2 or TRBV6-3 and TRBJ2-7; no definite D call. Trimming shortened V by 5 bases and J by 2 bases, and 7 bases separated the two germline ends. From germline, CDR1 is MNHEY and CDR2 SVGEGT. CDR3 length: 12 amino acids.

This chain joins TRBV6-2 or TRBV6-3 and TRBJ2-7; TRBD2 is a possible D gene (6 bases). The CDR3 covers 12 residues. V dropped 2 bases and J dropped 7 bases, with 9 bases sitting between them. Germline CDR1 and CDR2: MNHEY and SVGEGT. In DNA form, the CDR3 reads TGTGCCAGCAGTTACGGCGGGGAAGAGCAGTACGTC. Its protein is CASSYGGEEQYV.

The chain employs TRBV13 and TRBJ2-7, with D possibly being TRBD2 (6 bases). V gave up 5 bases and J gave up 0 bases, with 14 bases separating them. The CDR3 covers 15 residues. In germline, CDR1 is PRHDT, CDR2 FYEKMQ (reference sequence). Here the CDR3 DNA reads TGTGCCAGCAGCCCCCGGGGGACTCACTCCTACGAGCAGTACTTC. Its protein is CASSPRGTHSYEQYF.

The gene calls are TRBV24-1 and TRBJ2-2, with 7 positions matching TRBD1. Germline CDR1 KGHDR, CDR2 SFDVKD. CDR3 length: 18 residues. V shed 0 bases, J shed 4 bases, and the junction held 10 bases outside the gene matches. The CDR3 nucleotides read TGTGCCACCAGTGATTTGCCGGACGCGACAGGGCCCACCGGGGAGCTGTTTTTT. This encodes CATSDLPDATGPTGELFF.

This clonotype has ten or more counts. The CDR3 region is CASSYSTREPYNEQFF. The CDR3 DNA follows: TGTGCCAGCAGTTACTCGACGCGGGAACCCTACAATGAGCAGTTCTTC. The genes are TRBV6-2 or TRBV6-3 and TRBJ2-1, with D possibly being TRBD2 (6 bases). The CDR3 is 16 residues long. V lost 0 bases and J lost 2, with 11 bases in between. Looked up from germline, CDR1 is MNHEY and CDR2 is SVGEGT.

This clonotype occurred once. One end of the junction does not line up with germline, which may come from a read error. The CDR3, as DNA: TGTGTCAGCAGTTCGGACAGGGAAAGCGATGGCTACACCTTC. Residues: CVSSSDRESDGYTF. The chain uses TRBV28 and TRBJ1-2; 8 bases line up with TRBD1. Germline CDR1 reads MDHEN; CDR2 reads SYDVKM. The CDR3 has 14 residues.

In this sample, this clonotype turned up a few times. This sequence joins TRBV28 and TRBJ2-5; possible D gene TRBD1, 5 bases. Between the trimmed V and J ends, which lost 1 base and 2 bases, there was a span of 8 bases. The CDR3 consists of 14 residues. Germline CDR1 reads MDHEN; CDR2 reads SYDVKM. The CDR3: CASSLYSGQETQYF. CDR3 nucleotides: TGTGCCAGCAGTTTATATTCAGGGCAAGAGACCCAGTACTTC. Full variable domain (outside the CDR3, taken from reference TRBV28 and TRBJ2-5): DVKVTQSSRYLVKRTGEKVFLECVQDMDHENMFWYRQDPGLGLRLIYFSYDVKMKEKGDIPEGYSVSREKKERFSLILESASTNQTSMYLCASSLYSGQETQYFGPGTRLLVL.

The chain is built from TRBV6-1 and TRBJ2-6, with 10 bases matching TRBD2. The germline gives CDR1 MNHNS, CDR2 SASEGT. The CDR3 extends over 18 amino acids. The V gene end was trimmed by 3 bases and the J gene end by 0 bases; junction bases not matched to a gene: 5. The CDR3 here is CASSDPGLASSGANVLTF. CDR3 nucleotides: TGTGCCAGCAGTGACCCGGGACTAGCGAGCTCTGGGGCCAACGTCCTGACTTTC.

The V call is TRBV7-9, the J call TRBJ2-7, with 7 bases lining up with TRBD1. This CDR3 is 13 amino acids long. V lost 4 bases and J lost 4; bases outside the gene matches: 4. Germline assignment: CDR1 SEHNR and CDR2 FQNEAQ (reference sequence). The CDR3 loop is CASSYTGEYEQYV. CDR3 nucleotide sequence: TGTGCCAGCAGCTACACAGGGGAGTACGAGCAGTACGTC.

Details on this clonotype: A much larger clone lies one base from this, so it may be a read error. The chain carries TRBV7-3 and TRBJ2-3; a weak D match, TRBD2 (5 bases). The germline V gene has CDR1 SGHTA and CDR2 FQGTGA. This CDR3 region has 16 residues. CDR3 sequence: CTSSLMAEEKADTQYF. CDR3 bases: TGTACCAGCAGCTTAATGGCGGAGGAGAAAGCAGATACGCAGTATTTT.

This clonotype was detected a few times. The J gene is TRBJ2-1, the V gene TRBV7-3, with D possibly TRBD2 on 5 matching bases. Trimming took off 6 bases at V and 8 bases at J, with 17 bases between the two ends. This CDR3 has 14 amino acids. The germline CDR1 and CDR2 sequences are SGHTA and FQGTGA. CDR3 residues: CASRRASGDDEQFF. In DNA, the CDR3 is TGTGCCAGCAGGCGTGCGTCCGGGGATGATGAGCAGTTCTTC. The whole variable domain, remainder taken from reference TRBV7-3 and TRBJ2-1, is GAGVSQTPSNKVTEKGKYVELRCDPISGHTALYWYRQSLGQGPEFLIYFQGTGAADDSGLPNDRFFAVRPEGSVSTLKIQRTERGDSAVYLCASRRASGDDEQFFGPGTRLTVL.

This clonotype was found many times. The CDR3 region has the DNA TGTGCCAGCAGCCTGCTTGTCCAGGGGATCGACGAGCAGTACGTC. Residues: CASSLLVQGIDEQYV. V and J are TRBV27 and TRBJ2-7, with D possibly matching TRBD1 (6 bases). This CDR3 is 15 amino acids long. Trimming cost V 6 bases and J 5 bases, with 20 bases left between them. Germline CDR1 MNHEY, CDR2 SMNVEV (reference sequence).

This clonotype was recorded at least ten times. This sequence joins TRBV28 and TRBJ2-1; D tentatively reads TRBD1 or TRBD2 (7 bases each). Trimming removed 2 bases from V and 3 bases from J, with 23 bases in between. Germline V gives CDR1 MDHEN, CDR2 SYDVKM. The CDR3 is made up of 19 amino acids. The CDR3 region is CASSLTGDLAGVNYNEQFF. The CDR3, as DNA: TGTGCCAGCAGTTTAACAGGGGACCTCGCGGGGGTCAACTACAATGAGCAGTTCTTC.

This clonotype was observed many times. V usage is TRBV7-6 and J usage is TRBJ2-3; TRBD1 might be the D (6 bases). Deletions cut 0 bases from V and 6 bases from J, with 25 bases between. This CDR3 region has 19 residues. The germline gives CDR1 SGHVS, CDR2 FNYEAQ. The CDR3 loop is CASSLAPPQGSSAVDTQYF. The DNA of the CDR3 is TGTGCCAGCAGCTTAGCTCCCCCACAGGGAAGTTCCGCGGTGGATACGCAGTATTTT.

This clonotype came up many times. J is TRBJ2-1 and V is TRBV7-2; TRBD1 matches at 8 bases. CDR3 length: 15 amino acids. Germline CDR1 reads SGHTA; CDR2 reads FQGNSA. The ends lost 5 bases at V and 3 bases at J; junction bases unmatched: 6. The CDR3 coding sequence is TGTGCCAGCAGCAGGACAGGGACAAGCTACAATGAGCAGTTCTTC. Translating it yields CASSRTGTSYNEQFF.